Listed below are T cell receptor beta chains from one sample, sequenced in a study of cytomegalovirus exposure and HLA in healthy donors. Produced via immunoSEQ multiplex PCR; TCRdb's table is partial and in-frame only. The repertoire includes some 350,000 clones, around 90% of them detected once, and over 1% sits in the top ten. Sequenced material: PBMCs. The source of these receptors is a woman between 25 and 40 years old in good health and CMV-seropositive. The CDR3 runs from the conserved cysteine through the conserved F or W. The D gene is left open where the match is weak. The size field is filled for only some rows; it gives once, few, many or a size class.

>TRBV27|NA|NA|TRBJ1-1
CASRTISPDEAFF
TGTGCCAGCAGGACTATTTCGCCAGATGAAGCTTTCTTT
>TRBV30|NA|NA|TRBJ1-3
CAWSAGFSGNTIYF
TGTGCCTGGAGTGCGGGTTTCTCTGGAAACACCATATATTTT
>TRBV5-5|NA|NA|TRBJ2-2
CASSSSRPNTGELFF
TGTGCCAGCAGCTCCTCTAGGCCGAACACCGGGGAGCTGTTTTTT
>TRBV4-1|TRBD2|NA|TRBJ2-7
CASSQEGLAGVRYEQYF
TGCGCCAGCAGCCAGGAGGGACTAGCGGGGGTAAGGTACGAGCAGTACTTC
>TRBV28|NA|NA|TRBJ2-1
CASSSPARYNEQFF
TGTGCCAGCAGTTCCCCTGCCCGGTACAATGAGCAGTTCTTC
>TRBV19|TRBD1|NA|TRBJ1-1
CASSTQTGVGAEAFF
TGTGCCAGTAGTACTCAGACAGGGGTGGGTGCTGAAGCTTTCTTT
>TRBV28|NA|NA|TRBJ2-7
CASSFLRYEQYF
TGTGCCAGCAGTTTCTTAAGGTACGAGCAGTACTTC
>TRBV6-1|NA|NA|TRBJ2-7
CASSRQAYEQYF
TGTGCCAGCAGTCGACAGGCCTACGAGCAGTACTTC
>TRBV28|NA|NA|TRBJ1-6
CASSGAPSSYNSPLHF
TGTGCCAGCAGTGGGGCGCCCAGCTCCTATAATTCACCCCTCCACTTT
>TRBV11-2|TRBD1|once|TRBJ1-2
CASSLRTGTNYGYTF
TGTGCCAGCAGCTTACGGACAGGGACTAACTATGGCTACACCTTC
>TRBV14|TRBD2|NA|TRBJ2-3
CASSHRAGNADTQYF
TGTGCCAGCAGCCATCGAGCGGGGAATGCAGATACGCAGTATTTT
>TRBV28|TRBD1|NA|TRBJ1-2
CASSELGQPYYGYTF
TGTGCCAGCAGCGAACTGGGACAGCCGTACTATGGCTACACCTTC
>TRBV28|NA|NA|TRBJ2-7
CASSPPRVSSEQYF
TGTGCCAGCAGCCCTCCCAGGGTTAGCAGCGAGCAGTACTTC
>TRBV7-2|NA|NA|TRBJ1-1
CASSLVPGDTEAFF
TGTGCCAGCAGCTTAGTCCCCGGGGACACTGAAGCTTTCTTT
>TRBV15|NA|NA|TRBJ1-4
CATSRVGGLSEKLFF
TGTGCCACCAGCAGAGTAGGAGGGTTGAGTGAAAAACTGTTTTTT
>TRBV28|NA|NA|TRBJ1-2
CASSGTLGYTF
TGTGCCAGCAGCGGGACACTTGGCTACACCTTC
>TRBV28|TRBD2|NA|TRBJ2-7
CASSLSPGLATSYEQYF
TGTGCCAGCAGTTTATCCCCAGGACTAGCGACTTCCTACGAGCAGTACTTC
>TRBV2|NA|NA|TRBJ1-6
CASSEPDPSPLHF
TGTGCCAGCAGTGAACCTGACCCGTCACCCCTCCACTTT
>TRBV7-9|NA|many|TRBJ2-5
CASSHGLGGTQYF
TGTGCCAGCAGCCATGGACTTGGGGGGACCCAGTACTTC
>TRBV5-1|NA|NA|TRBJ2-1
CASSLRRGGNEQFF
TGCGCCAGCAGCTTGAGGAGGGGAGGCAATGAGCAGTTCTTC
>TRBV15|NA|NA|TRBJ2-3
CATSMRALLRTDTQYF
TGTGCCACCAGCATGAGGGCCCTACTGCGGACAGATACGCAGTATTTT
>TRBV27|NA|NA|TRBJ2-3
CASSLKSRGADTQYF
TGTGCCAGCAGTTTAAAGTCCAGGGGGGCAGATACGCAGTATTTT
>TRBV27|NA|NA|TRBJ1-1
CASTSWWGALDTEAFF
TGTGCCAGCACCTCCTGGTGGGGGGCGCTTGACACTGAAGCTTTCTTT
>TRBV30|NA|NA|TRBJ1-3
CAWSPGGTGNTIYF
TGTGCCTGGAGTCCGGGGGGAACGGGAAACACCATATATTTT
>TRBV27|NA|NA|TRBJ2-1
CASSLGAGDYNEQFF
TGTGCCAGCAGTTTGGGGGCGGGAGATTACAATGAGCAGTTCTTC
>TRBV19|TRBD1|few|TRBJ2-7
CASSRASGTGAEQYF
TGTGCCAGTAGCCGAGCCTCCGGGACAGGGGCCGAGCAGTACTTC
>TRBV5-1|TRBD2|NA|TRBJ2-7
CASSRTSGEGEQYF
TGCGCCAGCAGCCGGACTAGCGGCGAGGGGGAGCAGTACTTC
>TRBV2|TRBD2|NA|TRBJ2-2
CASSELAGGSTGELFF
TGTGCCAGCAGTGAACTGGCGGGGGGGAGCACCGGGGAGCTGTTTTTT
>TRBV7-8|NA|NA|TRBJ1-2
CASSLAGWEGYTF
TGTGCCAGCAGCTTAGCCGGCTGGGAGGGCTACACCTTC
>TRBV28|TRBD1|NA|TRBJ1-5
CASSLRQGAQPQHF
TGTGCCAGCAGTCTGCGACAGGGCGCTCAGCCCCAGCATTTT
>TRBV7-2|NA|NA|TRBJ2-1
CASSSKPSTHTHNEQFF
TGTGCCAGCAGCTCTAAGCCATCCACTCACACCCACAATGAGCAGTTCTTC
>TRBV19|NA|few|TRBJ1-5
CASSVTGFSNQPQHF
TGTGCCAGTAGTGTTACAGGTTTTAGCAATCAGCCCCAGCATTTT
>TRBV6-5|TRBD1|NA|TRBJ1-1
CASSVPGQGWTEAFF
TGTGCCAGCAGTGTTCCGGGACAGGGATGGACTGAAGCTTTCTTT
>TRBV6-1|NA|once|TRBJ2-1
CASSEYTALSYNEQFF
TGTGCCAGCAGTGAATATACAGCCCTTTCCTACAATGAGCAGTTCTTC